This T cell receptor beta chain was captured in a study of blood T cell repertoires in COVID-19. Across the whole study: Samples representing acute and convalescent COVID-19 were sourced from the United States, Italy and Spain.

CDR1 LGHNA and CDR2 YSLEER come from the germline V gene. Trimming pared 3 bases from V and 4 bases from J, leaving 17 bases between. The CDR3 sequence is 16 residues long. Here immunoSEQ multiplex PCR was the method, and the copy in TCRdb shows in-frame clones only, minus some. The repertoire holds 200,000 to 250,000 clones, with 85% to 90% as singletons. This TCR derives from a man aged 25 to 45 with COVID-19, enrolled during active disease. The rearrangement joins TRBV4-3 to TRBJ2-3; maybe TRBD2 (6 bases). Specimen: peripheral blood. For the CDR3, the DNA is TGCGCCAGCAGCCAGACCACCCGGGGGTCTGCAGATACGCAGTATTTT. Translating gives CASSQTTRGSADTQYF.